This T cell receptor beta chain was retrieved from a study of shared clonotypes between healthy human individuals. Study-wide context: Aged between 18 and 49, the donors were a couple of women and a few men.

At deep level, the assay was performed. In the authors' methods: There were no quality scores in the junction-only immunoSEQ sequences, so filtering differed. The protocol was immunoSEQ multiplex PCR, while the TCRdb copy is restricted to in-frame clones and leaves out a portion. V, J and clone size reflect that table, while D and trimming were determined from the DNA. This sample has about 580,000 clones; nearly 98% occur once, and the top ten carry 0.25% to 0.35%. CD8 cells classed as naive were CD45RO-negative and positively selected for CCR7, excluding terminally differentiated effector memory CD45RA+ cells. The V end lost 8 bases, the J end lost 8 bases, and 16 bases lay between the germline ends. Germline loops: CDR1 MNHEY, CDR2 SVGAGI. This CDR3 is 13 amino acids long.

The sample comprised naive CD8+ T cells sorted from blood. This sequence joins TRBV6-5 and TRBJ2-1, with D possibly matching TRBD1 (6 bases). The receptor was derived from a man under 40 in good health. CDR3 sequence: CASGANRVHEQFF. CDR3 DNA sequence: TGTGCCAGCGGCGCCAACAGGGTCCATGAGCAGTTCTTC.